This T cell receptor beta chain was retrieved from a study of blood T cell repertoires in COVID-19. TCRdb's copy holds only in-frame clones and misses some; the assay was immunoSEQ multiplex PCR. The repertoire consists of about 150,000 clones, with approximately 85% occurring once and the leading ten covering roughly 0.6%. With 4 bases clipped from V and 3 bases from J, the junction kept 3 bases outside the gene matches. Germline V gene data show CDR1 as ENHRY and CDR2 as SYGVKD. The CDR3 consists of 14 residues. The clonotype was recovered from a man aged 55 to 70 with COVID-19, enrolled during active disease. The chain combines TRBV10-3 with TRBJ1-1; 9 positions match TRBD1. The sample comprised peripheral blood. CDR3 in DNA: TGTGCCATCAGTGGGGACAGGGAGGACACTGAAGCTTTCTTT. Its protein is CAISGDREDTEAFF.